The 25 T cell receptor beta chains below were found in one sample sequenced in a study of T cell responses to AZD1222 COVID-19 vaccine. This table comes from immunoSEQ multiplex PCR, and its TCRdb copy is limited to in-frame clones, with some not included. The data contain roughly 150,000 clones, more than 90% of them singletons. This specimen consisted of peripheral blood, obtained 28 days after the second AZD1222 dose. The receptors derive from an adult who received the AZD1222 COVID-19 vaccine.

This chain links TRBV12-3 or TRBV12-4 with TRBJ2-1; D perhaps matches TRBD2 (6 bases). CDR3 length equals 12 residues. V was shortened by 2 bases and J by 14 bases, with 13 bases between the two germline ends. CDR3: CASSLTRDWEFF. DNA for the CDR3: TGTGCCAGCAGTTTAACCCGGGACTGGGAGTTCTTC.

The chain combines TRBV13 with TRBJ2-7; TRBD2 aligns across 8 bases. CDR3 length equals 14 residues. Germline trimming cut 1 base from V and 7 bases from J; bases unmatched to any gene: 6. From germline, CDR1 is PRHDT and CDR2 FYEKMQ (reference sequence). The CDR3 reads CASSLAAGVREQYF. In nucleotides, the CDR3 is TGTGCCAGCAGCTTAGCAGCGGGAGTACGGGAGCAGTACTTC.

This chain uses TRBV4-1 with TRBJ2-5; possibly TRBD2 for D (5 bases). The length of the CDR3 is 15 residues. Germline lookup yields CDR1 MGHRA and CDR2 YSYEKL. The V end was cut by 0 bases, the J end by 4 bases, with 12 bases between. The CDR3 coding sequence is TGCGCCAGCAGCCAAGATGGTACTGGACTAGAGACCCAGTACTTC. The encoded protein is CASSQDGTGLETQYF.

This clone was observed a handful of times. Mismatch with germline at one junction end may stem from a read error. The chain recombines TRBV11-2 with TRBJ2-4, with TRBD1 matching over 9 bases. Germline CDR1 reads SGHAT; CDR2 reads FQNNGV. This CDR3 has 14 residues. The CDR3 DNA is TGTGCCAGCAGCTTAGCCGGGACAGGGAGTGGGAAGCACTTC. Amino acids: CASSLAGTGSGKHF.

The V and J genes are TRBV7-9 and TRBJ1-1; D might be TRBD1 (6 bases). The CDR3 runs 14 residues. V lost 0 bases and J lost 6, with 11 bases in between. The germline gives CDR1 SEHNR, CDR2 FQNEAQ (reference sequence). The CDR3 spells CASSLAGGVPEAFF. The DNA for the CDR3 is TGTGCCAGCAGCTTAGCAGGGGGGGTTCCTGAAGCTTTCTTT.

The chain is built from TRBV19 and TRBJ1-1, with 9 bases identical to TRBD1. V lost 6 bases and J lost 6; bases outside the gene matches: 11. The CDR3 has 15 residues. Germline V gene lookup returns CDR1 LNHDA and CDR2 SQIVND (reference sequence). CDR3 sequence (DNA): TGTGCCAGTAGCTTTGACACGGGACAGGGCCCTGAAGCTTTCTTT. Residues: CASSFDTGQGPEAFF.

This chain links TRBV2 with TRBJ2-3, with D perhaps TRBD1 (6 bases). This CDR3 spans 12 amino acids. V was cut by 10 bases and J by 2 bases, with 10 bases left in between. CDR1 is SNHLY and CDR2 is FYNNEI in the germline V gene. CDR3 residues: CAKTGHTDTQYF. The CDR3 DNA reads as TGTGCCAAAACAGGGCACACAGATACGCAGTATTTT.

This clone was observed a handful of times. This chain connects TRBV24-1 to TRBJ1-2; 8 bases are shared with TRBD1. Trimming cost V 4 bases and J 4 bases; bases outside gene matches: 13. The CDR3 has 17 amino acids. CDR1 and CDR2 (germline): KGHDR, SFDVKD. CDR3 protein: CATSDQRPDRGSYGYTF. The CDR3 nucleotides read TGTGCCACCAGTGACCAACGACCTGACAGGGGAAGCTATGGCTACACCTTC.

The CDR3: CASSIGTSGRITGELFF. The CDR3 coding sequence is TGCGCCAGCAGCATCGGGACTAGCGGGAGGATTACCGGGGAGCTGTTTTTT. This chain joins TRBV5-1 and TRBJ2-2; 15 bases are shared with TRBD2. The germline CDR1 and CDR2 sequences are SGHRS and YFSETQ. The CDR3 is 17 amino acids. Trimming at V came to 4 bases and at J to 5 bases, leaving 6 bases not matched to a gene.

This rearrangement joins TRBV25-1 to TRBJ2-7; D is ambiguous. In germline, CDR1 is MGHDK, CDR2 SYGVNS. The CDR3 spans 12 residues. V dropped 5 bases and J dropped 4 bases, with 9 bases sitting between them. The CDR3 coding sequence is TGTGCCAGCAGTCCCCTTGGGTACGAGCAGTACTTC. Translation: CASSPLGYEQYF.

The chain employs TRBV19 and TRBJ2-3, with D possibly matching TRBD2 (6 bases). This CDR3 has 14 amino acids. Trimming took off 5 bases at V and 4 bases at J, with 13 bases between the two ends. In germline, CDR1 is LNHDA, CDR2 SQIVND (reference sequence). As DNA, the CDR3 is TGTGCCAGTAGTGCCCGGAGGGGTGCAGATACGCAGTATTTT. This gives the protein CASSARRGADTQYF.

The chain links TRBV15 to TRBJ2-1; possible D gene TRBD2, 6 bases. The CDR3 length is 14 residues. The V gene lost 2 bases and the J gene lost 10 bases, with 15 bases spanning the gap. Germline V gene sequence: CDR1 LNHNV, CDR2 YYDKDF (reference sequence). The CDR3 is CATSRLSSGYEQFF. As DNA, the CDR3 is TGTGCCACCAGCAGACTCTCAAGCGGGTACGAGCAGTTCTTC.

The chain couples TRBV6-6 to TRBJ2-7; 7 nucleotides line up with TRBD1. The CDR3 contains 13 residues. Per the germline V gene, CDR1 is MNHNY and CDR2 is SVGAGI (reference sequence). J lost 1 base, V lost 4 bases, and 1 base had no gene match. CDR3 in amino acids: CASSLTGSYEQYF. CDR3 DNA: TGTGCCAGCAGTTTGACAGGGTCCTACGAGCAGTACTTC.

The CDR3 region is CASSDTGGDTGELFF. The CDR3 bases are TGTGCCAGCAGCGATACGGGGGGGGACACCGGGGAGCTGTTTTTT. This chain links TRBV9 with TRBJ2-2; 8 bases line up with TRBD2. Trimming cost V 3 bases and J 3 bases; bases outside gene matches: 4. This CDR3 has 15 amino acids. CDR1 and CDR2 from the germline V gene are SGDLS and YYNGEE.

The genes are TRBV25-1 and TRBJ2-1, with TRBD2 as a possible D gene (5 bases). Germline CDR1 is MGHDK and CDR2 is SYGVNS. Trimming stripped 7 bases from V and 6 bases from J, with 10 bases between. The CDR3 length is 12 residues. In DNA, the CDR3 is TGTGCCAGCACCGGAGGACCCAATGAGCAGTTCTTC. As protein: CASTGGPNEQFF.

This chain links TRBV5-5 with TRBJ1-2; TRBD1 agrees at 8 bases. Germline values: CDR1 SGHKS, CDR2 YYEKEE (reference sequence). The CDR3 runs to 13 residues. V was clipped by 4 bases and J by 4 bases; unmatched bases: 3. The CDR3 bases are TGTGCCAGCAGCAAAGGACAGGGCTATGGCTACACCTTC. This translates into CASSKGQGYGYTF.

The chain has TRBV5-4 and TRBJ2-1; 7 bases map to TRBD2. CDR3 length equals 13 residues. V lost 0 bases and J lost 8; bases outside the gene matches: 2. Germline CDR1 is SGHNT and CDR2 is YYREEE (reference sequence). In DNA form, the CDR3 reads TGTGCCAGCAGCTTGGAACTAGCGTATGAGCAGTTCTTC. It encodes CASSLELAYEQFF.

Comments on this clone: Other DNA sequences within the sample encode an identical CDR3. The chain combines TRBV18 with TRBJ1-5; possibly TRBD1 for D (5 bases). CDR1 is KGHSH and CDR2 is LQKENI in the germline V gene. The CDR3 length is 14 residues. V was clipped by 3 bases and J by 4 bases, with 10 bases between them. The CDR3 DNA follows: TGTGCCAGCTCACCGACCGGGGGGAATCAGCCCCAGCATTTT. Amino acid sequence: CASSPTGGNQPQHF.

The gene calls are TRBV6-5 and TRBJ2-7; D is perhaps TRBD1 or TRBD2 (5 bases each). With 7 bases removed from V and 5 bases from J, the gap between germline ends came to 12 bases. The CDR3 spans 12 residues. Germline CDR1 and CDR2: MNHEY and SVGAGI. CDR3 in DNA: TGTGCCAGCACCCAGAGGGGCCACGAGCAGTACTTC. Protein product: CASTQRGHEQYF.

This chain uses TRBV27 with TRBJ1-1; the D is unclear. The CDR3 contains 13 residues. The germline gives CDR1 MNHEY, CDR2 SMNVEV (reference sequence). Trimming pared 5 bases from V and 1 base from J, leaving 8 bases between. The CDR3 region is CASSDNWNTEAFF. As DNA, the CDR3 is TGTGCCAGCAGTGATAACTGGAACACTGAAGCTTTCTTT.

J is TRBJ2-2 and V is TRBV27; D remains unclear. Trimming stripped 3 bases from V and 6 bases from J, with 17 bases between. Germline CDR1 and CDR2: MNHEY and SMNVEV (reference sequence). This CDR3 region has 16 residues. CDR3 loop: CASSFFRTPNSGELFF. CDR3 DNA sequence: TGTGCCAGCAGTTTTTTCAGGACGCCAAATTCCGGGGAGCTGTTTTTT.

The chain is built from TRBV5-1 and TRBJ2-5; the match to TRBD2 covers 13 bases. The V segment lost 4 bases and the J segment 5 bases; nucleotides outside the gene matches: 14. There are 18 residues in the CDR3. From germline, CDR1 is SGHRS and CDR2 YFSETQ. CDR3 coding DNA: TGCGCCAGCAGCCGGACTAGCGGGAGTCAACTAGCATTTGAGACCCAGTACTTC. This sequence encodes CASSRTSGSQLAFETQYF.

This clone appeared a single time. The J gene is TRBJ2-1, the V gene TRBV19; 10 nucleotides align to TRBD2. Germline assignment: CDR1 LNHDA and CDR2 SQIVND (reference sequence). CDR3 length equals 13 residues. V was clipped by 5 bases and J by 6 bases; unmatched bases: 1. The CDR3 sequence: CASSWTSGNEQFF. CDR3 nucleotide sequence: TGTGCCAGTAGTTGGACTAGCGGCAATGAGCAGTTCTTC.

Turning to this clone: Additional DNA sequences in this sample encode the identical CDR3. The chain joins TRBV18 to TRBJ1-1, with D perhaps matching TRBD1 (5 bases). This CDR3 is built from 13 residues. V was cut by 3 bases and J by 3 bases, with 8 bases left in between. The germline V gene encodes CDR1 KGHSH and CDR2 LQKENI. The CDR3 sequence: CASSPQGDTEAFF. As DNA, the CDR3 is TGTGCCAGCTCACCCCAGGGTGACACTGAAGCTTTCTTT.

V usage is TRBV29-1 and J usage is TRBJ1-2; TRBD1 is a possible D gene (6 bases). Trimming cost V 4 bases and J 2 bases, with 14 bases left between them. The CDR3 length is 14 residues. Germline values: CDR1 SQVTM, CDR2 ANQGSEA. The CDR3 region has the DNA TGCAGCGTTGCCCCCAGAGGACAGAACTATGGCTACACCTTC. Its protein product is CSVAPRGQNYGYTF.